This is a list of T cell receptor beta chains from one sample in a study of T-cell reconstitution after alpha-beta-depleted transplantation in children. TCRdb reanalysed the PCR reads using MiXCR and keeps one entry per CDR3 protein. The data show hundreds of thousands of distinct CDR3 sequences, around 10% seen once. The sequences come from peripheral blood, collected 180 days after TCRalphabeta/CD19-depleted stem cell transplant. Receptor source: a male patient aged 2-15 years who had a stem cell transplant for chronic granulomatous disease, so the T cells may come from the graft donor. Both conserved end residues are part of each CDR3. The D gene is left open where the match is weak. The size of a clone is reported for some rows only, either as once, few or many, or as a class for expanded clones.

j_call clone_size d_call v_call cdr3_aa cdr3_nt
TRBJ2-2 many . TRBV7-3 CASRGAPTGELFF TGTGCCAGCAGAGGGGCGCCGACCGGGGAGCTGTTTTTT
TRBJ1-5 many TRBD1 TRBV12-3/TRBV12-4 CASSLQGQVNQPQHF TGTGCCAGCAGCCTCCAGGGACAGGTGAATCAGCCCCAGCATTTT
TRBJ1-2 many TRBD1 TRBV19 CASSTGGYGYTF TGTGCCAGTAGCACAGGGGGCTATGGCTACACCTTC
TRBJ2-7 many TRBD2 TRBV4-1 CASSQGLLAGGLEQYF TGCGCCAGCAGCCAAGGGCTACTAGCGGGAGGGCTCGAGCAGTACTTC
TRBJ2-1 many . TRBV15 CATSRSNREQFF TGTGCCACCAGCAGATCGAACCGAGAGCAGTTCTTC
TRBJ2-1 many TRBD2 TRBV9 CASSVAERGGREQFF TGTGCCAGCAGCGTAGCAGAGCGGGGGGGCCGTGAGCAGTTCTTC
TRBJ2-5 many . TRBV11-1 CASSFPVRGGHGTQYF TGTGCCAGCAGCTTTCCCGTTCGTGGGGGTCATGGGACCCAGTACTTC
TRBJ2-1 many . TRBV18 CASSPPVQKNNEQFF TGTGCCAGCTCACCACCGGTACAGAAGAACAATGAGCAGTTCTTC
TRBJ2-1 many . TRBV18 CASSPGVAIRNEQFF TGTGCCAGCTCACCAGGAGTGGCGATTAGGAATGAGCAGTTCTTC
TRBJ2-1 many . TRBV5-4 CASSLGGPAASEQFF TGTGCCAGCAGCTTGGGGGGTCCTGCGGCTAGTGAGCAGTTCTTC
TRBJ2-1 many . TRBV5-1 CASSLVPPGGQFF TGCGCCAGCAGCCTGGTTCCCCCCGGCGGGCAGTTCTTC
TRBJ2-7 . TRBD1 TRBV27 CASSSGGRIYEQYF TGTGCCAGCAGTTCAGGGGGCCGGATTTACGAGCAGTACTTC
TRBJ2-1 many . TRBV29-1 CSVVRTNSYNEQFF TGCAGCGTTGTTCGGACAAACTCCTACAATGAGCAGTTCTTC
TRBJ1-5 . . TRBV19 CASRSHGRAHNQPQHF TGTGCCAGCAGATCTCATGGGAGGGCCCACAATCAGCCCCAGCATTTT
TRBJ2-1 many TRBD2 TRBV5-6 CASSLGSSGRVNEQFF TGTGCCAGCAGCTTGGGGTCTAGCGGGAGGGTCAATGAGCAGTTCTTC
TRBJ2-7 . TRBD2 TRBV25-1 CASSDPDFSGRGYEQYF TGTGCCAGCAGTGACCCCGATTTTAGCGGGAGAGGCTACGAGCAGTACTTC
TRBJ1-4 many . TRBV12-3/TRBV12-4 CASSFLAGNEKLFF .
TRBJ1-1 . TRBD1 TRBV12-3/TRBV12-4 CASSDRVHEAFF TGTGCCAGCAGCGACAGGGTCCATGAAGCTTTCTTT
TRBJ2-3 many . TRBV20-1 CSQRGEGTDTQYF TGCAGTCAGAGGGGGGAAGGAACAGATACGCAGTATTTT
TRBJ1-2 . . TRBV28 CASSSLPTGYGYTF TGTGCCAGCAGTTCTCTCCCGACAGGCTATGGCTACACCTTC
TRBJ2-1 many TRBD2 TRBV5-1 CASKSSGTVPNEQFF TGCGCCAGCAAATCAAGCGGGACTGTCCCAAATGAGCAGTTCTTC
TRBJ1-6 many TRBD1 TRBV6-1 CASSAGGDREYSPLHF TGTGCCAGCAGTGCTGGGGGGGACAGGGAGTATTCACCCCTCCACTTT
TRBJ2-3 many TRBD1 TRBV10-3 CAIGTTGVSDTQYF TGTGCCATCGGCACCACAGGGGTTTCGGATACGCAGTATTTT
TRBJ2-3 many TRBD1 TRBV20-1 CSARGLASTDTQYF TGCAGTGCCAGGGGGCTAGCGAGCACAGATACGCAGTATTTT
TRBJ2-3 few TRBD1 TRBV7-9 CASSPRDREADTQYF TGTGCCAGCAGCCCCCGGGACAGGGAAGCAGATACGCAGTATTTT
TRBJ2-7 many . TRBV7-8 CASSSRKGNYEQYF TGTGCCAGCAGCTCTCGTAAAGGGAACTACGAGCAGTACTTC
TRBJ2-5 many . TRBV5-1 CASSSWDTEETQYF TGCGCCAGCAGCTCTTGGGACACCGAAGAGACCCAGTACTTC
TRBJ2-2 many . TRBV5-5 CASSRYTGELFF TGTGCCAGCAGCCGTTACACCGGGGAGCTGTTTTTT
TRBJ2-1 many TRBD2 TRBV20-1 CSAPKGLADKTFSEQFF TGCAGTGCTCCCAAGGGACTAGCGGACAAGACGTTTTCTGAGCAGTTCTTC
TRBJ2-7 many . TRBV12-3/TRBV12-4 CASSLGTRAYEQYF TGTGCCAGCAGTTTGGGGACCCGAGCCTACGAGCAGTACTTC
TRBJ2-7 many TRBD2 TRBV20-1 CSANRHGLAGSYEQYF TGCAGTGCCAATCGCCACGGACTAGCGGGATCCTACGAGCAGTACTTC
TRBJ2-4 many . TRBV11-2 CASSLDRGYIQYF TGTGCCAGCAGCTTAGACAGGGGCTACATTCAGTACTTC
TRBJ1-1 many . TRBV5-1 CASSLGDGAEAFF TGCGCCAGCAGCTTGGGGGACGGGGCTGAAGCTTTCTTT
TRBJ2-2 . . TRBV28 CASSSTGTNTGELFF TGTGCCAGCAGTTCAACCGGGACGAACACCGGGGAGCTGTTTTTT
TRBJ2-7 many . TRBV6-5 CASSYQGGLSEQYF TGTGCCAGCAGTTACCAAGGGGGGCTAAGCGAGCAGTACTTC
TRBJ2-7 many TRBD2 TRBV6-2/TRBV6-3 CASYLAGSSGEQYF TGTGCCAGTTACCTAGCGGGATCCTCGGGCGAGCAGTACTTC
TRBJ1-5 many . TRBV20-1 CSARDSGNQPQHF TGCAGTGCTAGAGATTCAGGAAATCAGCCCCAGCATTTT
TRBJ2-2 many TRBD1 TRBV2 CASRETGAGTGELFF TGTGCCAGCAGGGAGACAGGGGCGGGCACCGGGGAGCTGTTTTTT
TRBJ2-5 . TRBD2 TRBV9 CASSQGLGRETQYF TGTGCCAGCAGCCAGGGACTAGGCCGAGAGACCCAGTACTTC
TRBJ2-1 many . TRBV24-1 CATSDLRQFEQFF TGTGCCACCAGTGATTTGCGGCAGTTTGAGCAGTTCTTC
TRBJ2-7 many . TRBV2 CASSDEGSSYEQYF TGTGCCAGCAGTGACGAGGGATCCTCCTACGAGCAGTACTTC
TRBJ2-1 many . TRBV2 CASTEPGRHNEQFF TGTGCCAGCACCGAGCCCGGGAGACACAATGAGCAGTTCTTC